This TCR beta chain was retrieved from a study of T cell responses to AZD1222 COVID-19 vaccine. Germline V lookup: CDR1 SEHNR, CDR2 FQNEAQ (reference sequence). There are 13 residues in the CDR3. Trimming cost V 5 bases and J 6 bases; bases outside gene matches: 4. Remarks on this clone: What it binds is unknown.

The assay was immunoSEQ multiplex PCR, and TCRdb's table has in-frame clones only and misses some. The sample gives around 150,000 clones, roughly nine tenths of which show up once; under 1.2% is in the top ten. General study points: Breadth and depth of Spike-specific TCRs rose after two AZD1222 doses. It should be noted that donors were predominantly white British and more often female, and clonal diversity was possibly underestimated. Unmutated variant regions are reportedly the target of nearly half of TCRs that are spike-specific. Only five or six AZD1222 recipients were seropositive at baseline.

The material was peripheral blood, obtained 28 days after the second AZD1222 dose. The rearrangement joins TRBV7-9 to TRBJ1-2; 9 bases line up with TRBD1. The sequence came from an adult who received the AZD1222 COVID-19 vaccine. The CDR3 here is CASSLGTGNGYTF. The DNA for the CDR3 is TGTGCCAGCAGCCTCGGGACAGGGAATGGCTACACCTTC. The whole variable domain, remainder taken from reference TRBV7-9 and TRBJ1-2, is DTGVSQNPRHKITKRGQNVTFRCDPISEHNRLYWYRQTLGQGPEFLTYFQNEAQLEKSRLLSDRFSAERPKGSFSTLEIQRTEQGDSAMYLCASSLGTGNGYTFGSGTRLTVV.